This T cell receptor beta chain is from a study of technical replicates of blood from several donors. To note about this clone: Germline and junction disagree at one end, which may indicate a read error.

Data came from immunoSEQ multiplex PCR; TCRdb stores just in-frame clones and leaves some out. The sample carries about 81,000 clones, more than 90% recorded once. CDR3 length equals 14 residues. The germline V gene encodes CDR1 SEHNR and CDR2 FQNEAQ (reference sequence). Sequencing input: T cells isolated from PBMCs. The gene calls are TRBV7-9 and TRBJ1-1, with TRBD1 matching over 9 bases. The clonotype was recovered from a human donor in good health. The CDR3 protein is CASSVRDRETTWVF. The CDR3 bases are TGTGCCAGCAGCGTAAGGGACAGGGAGACGACATGGGTTTTT. Filled out from reference TRBV7-9 and TRBJ1-1, the complete variable domain reads DTGVSQNPRHKITKRGQNVTFRCDPISEHNRLYWYRQTLGQGPEFLTYFQNEAQLEKSRLLSDRFSAERPKGSFSTLEIQRTEQGDSAMYLCASSVRDRETTWVFGQGTRLTVV.